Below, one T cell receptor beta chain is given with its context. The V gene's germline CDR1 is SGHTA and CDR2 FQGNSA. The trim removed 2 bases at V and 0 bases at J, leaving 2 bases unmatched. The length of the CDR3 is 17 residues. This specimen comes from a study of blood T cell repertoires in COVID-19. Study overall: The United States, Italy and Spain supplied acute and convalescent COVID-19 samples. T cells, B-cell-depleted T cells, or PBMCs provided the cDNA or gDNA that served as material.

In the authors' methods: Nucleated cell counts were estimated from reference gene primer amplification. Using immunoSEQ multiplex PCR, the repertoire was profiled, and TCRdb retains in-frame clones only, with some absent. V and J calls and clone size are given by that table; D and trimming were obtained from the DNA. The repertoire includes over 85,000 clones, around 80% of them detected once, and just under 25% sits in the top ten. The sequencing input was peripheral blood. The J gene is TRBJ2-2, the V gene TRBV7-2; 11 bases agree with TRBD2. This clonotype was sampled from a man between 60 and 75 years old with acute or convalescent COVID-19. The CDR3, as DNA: TGTGCCAGCAGCTTACTTAGCGGGGGGGCGAACACCGGGGAGCTGTTTTTT. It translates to CASSLLSGGANTGELFF.